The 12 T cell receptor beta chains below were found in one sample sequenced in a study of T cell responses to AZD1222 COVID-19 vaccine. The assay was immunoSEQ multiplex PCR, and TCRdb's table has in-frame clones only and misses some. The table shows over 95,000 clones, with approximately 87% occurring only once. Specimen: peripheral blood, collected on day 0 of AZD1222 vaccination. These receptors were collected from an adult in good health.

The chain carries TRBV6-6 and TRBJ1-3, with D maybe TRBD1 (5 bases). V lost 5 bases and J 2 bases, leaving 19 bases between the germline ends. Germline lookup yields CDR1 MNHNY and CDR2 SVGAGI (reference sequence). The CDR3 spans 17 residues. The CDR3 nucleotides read TGTGCCAGCAGTCAACTCGCACCCCAGGGAACTGGAAACACCATATATTTT. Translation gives CASSQLAPQGTGNTIYF.

As DNA, the CDR3 is TGTGCCAGCAGCTTAGGCGGGGATTCACCCCTCCACTTT. Translation gives CASSLGGDSPLHF. The genes are TRBV7-9 and TRBJ1-6; D gene uncertain. The CDR3 runs to 13 residues. The V gene's germline CDR1 is SEHNR and CDR2 FQNEAQ (reference sequence). Trimming pared 1 base from V and 8 bases from J, leaving 6 bases between.

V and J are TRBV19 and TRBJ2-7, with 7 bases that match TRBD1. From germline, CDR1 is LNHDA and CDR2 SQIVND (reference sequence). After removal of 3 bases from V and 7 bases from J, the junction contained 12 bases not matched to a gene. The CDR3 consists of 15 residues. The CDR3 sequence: CASSINFRQGGEQYF. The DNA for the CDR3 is TGTGCCAGTAGTATCAATTTCCGACAGGGCGGGGAGCAGTACTTC.

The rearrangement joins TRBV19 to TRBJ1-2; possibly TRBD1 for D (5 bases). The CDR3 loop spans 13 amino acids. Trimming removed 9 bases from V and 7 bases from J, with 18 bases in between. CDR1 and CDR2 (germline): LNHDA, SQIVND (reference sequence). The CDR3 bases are TGTGCCAGCTTGACACTGGGGCTCGGTGGCTACACCTTC. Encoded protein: CASLTLGLGGYTF.

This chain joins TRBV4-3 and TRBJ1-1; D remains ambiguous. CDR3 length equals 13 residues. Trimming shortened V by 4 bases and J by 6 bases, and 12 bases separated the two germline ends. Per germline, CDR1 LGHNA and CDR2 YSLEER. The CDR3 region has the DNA TGCGCCAGCAGCCTTGTCGTTAGCGCTGAAGCTTTCTTT. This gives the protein CASSLVVSAEAFF.

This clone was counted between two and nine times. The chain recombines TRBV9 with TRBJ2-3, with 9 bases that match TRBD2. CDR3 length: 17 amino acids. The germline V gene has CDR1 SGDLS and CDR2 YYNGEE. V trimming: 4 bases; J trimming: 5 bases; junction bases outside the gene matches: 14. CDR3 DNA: TGTGCCAGCAGCCCTAGAAGGCTTCTAGCGGGAATAGATACGCAGTATTTT. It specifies CASSPRRLLAGIDTQYF.

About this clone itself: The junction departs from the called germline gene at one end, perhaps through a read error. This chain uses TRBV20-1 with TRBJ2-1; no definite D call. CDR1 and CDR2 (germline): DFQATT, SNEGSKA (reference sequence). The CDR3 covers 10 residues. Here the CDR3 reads CSALLPGIVF. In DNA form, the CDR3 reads TGCAGTGCCCTCCTTCCTGGGATTGTCTTC.

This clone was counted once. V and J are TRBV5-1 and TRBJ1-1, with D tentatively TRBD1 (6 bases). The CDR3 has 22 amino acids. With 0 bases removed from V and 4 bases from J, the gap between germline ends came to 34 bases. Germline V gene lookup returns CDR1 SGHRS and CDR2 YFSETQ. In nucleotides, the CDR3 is TGCGCCAGCAGCTTGGGACCTAAAGTTCTAAGACAAGGGGTGGGGGGCCCCACTGAAGCTTTCTTT. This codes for CASSLGPKVLRQGVGGPTEAFF.

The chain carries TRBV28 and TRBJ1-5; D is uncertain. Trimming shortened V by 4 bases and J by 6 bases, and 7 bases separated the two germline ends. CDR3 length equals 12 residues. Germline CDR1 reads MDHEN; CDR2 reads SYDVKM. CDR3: CASSSEPQPQHF. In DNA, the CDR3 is TGTGCCAGCAGTTCCGAACCTCAGCCCCAGCATTTT.

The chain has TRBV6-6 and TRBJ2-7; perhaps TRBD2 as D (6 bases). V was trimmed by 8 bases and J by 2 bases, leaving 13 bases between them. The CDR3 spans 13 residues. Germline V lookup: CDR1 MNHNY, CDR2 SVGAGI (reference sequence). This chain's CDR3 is CASGGEATYEQYF. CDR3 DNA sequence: TGTGCCAGCGGAGGGGAGGCGACCTACGAGCAGTACTTC.

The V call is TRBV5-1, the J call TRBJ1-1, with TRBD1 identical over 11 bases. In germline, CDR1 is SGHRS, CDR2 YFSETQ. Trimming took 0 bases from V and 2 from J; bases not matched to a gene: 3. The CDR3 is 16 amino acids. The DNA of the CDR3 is TGCGCCAGCAGCTTGGTAGGGACAGGGGGTAACACTGAAGCTTTCTTT. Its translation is CASSLVGTGGNTEAFF.

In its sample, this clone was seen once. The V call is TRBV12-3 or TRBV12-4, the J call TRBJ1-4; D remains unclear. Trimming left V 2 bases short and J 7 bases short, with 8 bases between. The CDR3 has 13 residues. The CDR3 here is CASSLLGVEKLFF. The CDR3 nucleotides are TGTGCCAGCAGTTTACTTGGGGTTGAAAAACTGTTTTTT.